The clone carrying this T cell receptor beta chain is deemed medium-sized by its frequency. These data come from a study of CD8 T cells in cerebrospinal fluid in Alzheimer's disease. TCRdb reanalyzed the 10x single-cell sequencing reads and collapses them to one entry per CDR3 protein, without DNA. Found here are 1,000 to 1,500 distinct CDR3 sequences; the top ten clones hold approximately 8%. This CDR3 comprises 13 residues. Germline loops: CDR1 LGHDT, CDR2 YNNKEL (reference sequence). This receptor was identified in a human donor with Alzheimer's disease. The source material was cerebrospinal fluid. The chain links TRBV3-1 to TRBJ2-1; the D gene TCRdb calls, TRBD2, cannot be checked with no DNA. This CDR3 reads CASSRPPDHEQFF.